This T cell receptor delta chain emerged from a study of γδ T cells in repeated Plasmodium falciparum infection. TCRdb used CATT to re-call clones from the multiplex PCR reads. This table holds 85,000 to 100,000 delta-chain clones, less than 1% found once. Bulk repertoires came from Vgamma9/Vdelta2+ or Vdelta2-negative gammadelta T cells flow-sorted from PBMC. This clone appeared a few times. The protein TCRdb gives is from a much larger clone and does not agree with this DNA's translation at residue 9, likely a read error; the protein shown here comes from the DNA. The germline V gene encodes CDR1 GEAIGNYY and CDR2 EKD. V lost 3 bases and J lost 4; bases outside the gene matches: 5. The CDR3 runs 14 residues.

The J gene is TRDJ1, the V gene TRDV2, with 9 bases matching TRDD3. TCRdb does not report a J gene; here it was assigned by matching the DNA to germline references. The sequence derives from a pool of human donors (malaria-infected and uninfected, not separated). Sequencing was done on a sample of gamma-delta T cells from blood. CDR3 residues: CACDPLGDCDKLIF. The DNA of the CDR3 is TGTGCCTGTGACCCACTGGGGGACTGCGATAAACTCATCTTT.